The 25 T cell receptor beta chains presented below share a single source sample, sequenced in a study of blood T cell repertoires in COVID-19. Here immunoSEQ multiplex PCR was the method, and the copy in TCRdb shows in-frame clones only, minus some. The profile shows some 30,000 clones, roughly 87% of them singletons. Sequences were obtained from peripheral blood. These receptors originate from a man over 45 with active or convalescent COVID-19.

The chain is built from TRBV15 and TRBJ2-7; 9 bases are a match to TRBD1. The V and J ends lost 4 bases and 0 bases, in that order; junction bases with no gene match: 7. This CDR3 contains 16 residues. Germline values: CDR1 LNHNV, CDR2 YYDKDF (reference sequence). The CDR3 sequence: CATSTLPTGGSYEQYF. The CDR3 bases are TGTGCCACCAGCACCCTCCCGACAGGGGGCTCCTACGAGCAGTACTTC.

This chain links TRBV27 with TRBJ2-7, with 7 bases aligning to TRBD1. The CDR3 runs to 14 residues. Germline V gene sequence: CDR1 MNHEY, CDR2 SMNVEV (reference sequence). Trimming cost V 3 bases and J 4 bases; bases outside gene matches: 6. The CDR3 region is CASSLTGTAYEQYF. CDR3 bases: TGTGCCAGCAGTTTGACCGGGACAGCTTACGAGCAGTACTTC.

Here the CDR3 reads CASSLGGTSPYEQYF. The CDR3 bases are TGTGCCAGCTCACTCGGGGGGACTAGCCCCTACGAGCAGTACTTC. The chain employs TRBV18 and TRBJ2-7, with 9 bases identical to TRBD2. The germline V gene has CDR1 KGHSH and CDR2 LQKENI. The J segment lost 2 bases and the V segment lost 4 bases, leaving 6 bases of the junction unmatched. The length of the CDR3 is 15 residues.

The rearrangement joins TRBV27 to TRBJ2-1; 8 nucleotides line up with TRBD2. The germline V gene encodes CDR1 MNHEY and CDR2 SMNVEV (reference sequence). The CDR3 totals 15 residues. V lost 3 bases to trimming and J lost 4 bases; unmatched junction nucleotides: 5. This CDR3 reads CASSFSGSAYNEQFF. CDR3 DNA: TGTGCCAGCAGTTTCAGCGGGAGTGCTTACAATGAGCAGTTCTTC.

The genes are TRBV2 and TRBJ2-2; 7 bases line up with TRBD2. CDR3 size: 14 residues. The germline V gene encodes CDR1 SNHLY and CDR2 FYNNEI. V was clipped by 8 bases and J by 2 bases; unmatched bases: 5. CDR3 in DNA: TGTGCCAGCTCCGGGAGGAGAAACACCGGGGAGCTGTTTTTT. Translation gives CASSGRRNTGELFF.

The chain has TRBV7-7 and TRBJ2-2; the match to TRBD2 covers 7 bases. The CDR3 is 14 residues long. From germline, CDR1 is SSHAT and CDR2 FNYEAQ (reference sequence). V shed 4 bases and J 6 bases; nucleotides not matched to a gene: 5. DNA for the CDR3: TGTGCCAGCAGCTCGGGACTATGGGCCGGGGAGCTGTTTTTT. Encoded protein: CASSSGLWAGELFF.

This clone was found once. This chain uses TRBV15 with TRBJ1-5; D may be TRBD1 (6 bases). This CDR3 has 15 amino acids. Germline V gene data show CDR1 as LNHNV and CDR2 as YYDKDF (reference sequence). The ends were cut back, 3 bases at V and 0 bases at J, with 9 bases in the middle. For the CDR3, the DNA is TGTGCCACCAGCAGTGGACAGTATAGCAATCAGCCCCAGCATTTT. It encodes CATSSGQYSNQPQHF.

This chain connects TRBV30 to TRBJ2-1; 7 positions agree with TRBD2. The CDR3 consists of 13 residues. V lost 2 bases, J lost 7 bases, and 5 bases stayed unmatched. Per germline, CDR1 GTSNPN and CDR2 SVGIG (reference sequence). The CDR3 sequence is CAWSLGGFNEQFF. The CDR3 bases are TGTGCCTGGAGTCTCGGGGGGTTTAATGAGCAGTTCTTC.

The J gene is TRBJ2-7, the V gene TRBV28, with TRBD1 matching 9 bases. The V segment lost 7 bases and the J segment 4 bases; nucleotides outside the gene matches: 11. Germline-derived CDR1 and CDR2 are MDHEN and SYDVKM. This CDR3 is 15 amino acids long. As DNA, the CDR3 is TGTGCCAGCAACGCCCCCGGGACAGGGAGATACGAGCAGTACTTC. Amino acid sequence: CASNAPGTGRYEQYF.

The chain employs TRBV9 and TRBJ2-5; TRBD1 matches at 7 bases. V shed 4 bases and J 2 bases; nucleotides not matched to a gene: 5. The CDR3 has 14 amino acids. Germline assignment: CDR1 SGDLS and CDR2 YYNGEE. This chain's CDR3 is CASSTRGLQETQYF. CDR3 coding DNA: TGTGCCAGCAGCACCAGGGGGTTGCAAGAGACCCAGTACTTC. The full variable domain, in which reference TRBV9 and TRBJ2-5 provide the parts outside the CDR3, is DSGVTQTPKHLITATGQRVTLRCSPRSGDLSVYWYQQSLDQGLQFLIQYYNGEERAKGNILERFSAQQFPDLHSELNLSSLELGDSALYFCASSTRGLQETQYFGPGTRLLVL.

The chain carries TRBV5-1 and TRBJ2-3, with D perhaps TRBD2 (5 bases). Germline V gene data show CDR1 as SGHRS and CDR2 as YFSETQ. The CDR3 loop spans 16 amino acids. V lost 0 bases and J lost 6, with 17 bases in between. Written as DNA, the CDR3 is TGCGCCAGCAGCTTGGTTCGGGGTCTGCTCAGCGATACGCAGTATTTT. It codes for CASSLVRGLLSDTQYF.

This chain uses TRBV18 with TRBJ2-7, with 9 bases lining up with TRBD1. Germline V gene lookup returns CDR1 KGHSH and CDR2 LQKENI. The junction had 1 base not matched to a gene; V was cut back by 2 bases and J by 2 bases. The CDR3 totals 14 residues. The CDR3, as DNA: TGTGCCAGCTCACCAGGGACAGGGACCTACGAGCAGTACTTC. This sequence encodes CASSPGTGTYEQYF. Complete variable domain (other parts from reference TRBV18 and TRBJ2-7): NAGVMQNPRHLVRRRGQEARLRCSPMKGHSHVYWYRQLPEEGLKFMVYLQKENIIDESGMPKERFSAEFPKEGPSILRIQQVVRGDSAAYFCASSPGTGTYEQYFGPGTRLTVT.

V gene TRBV5-4 combines with J gene TRBJ2-7, with TRBD2 identical over 8 bases. Trimming at V came to 5 bases and at J to 6 bases, leaving 7 bases not matched to a gene. CDR1 is SGHNT and CDR2 is YYREEE in the germline V gene (reference sequence). The CDR3 consists of 13 residues. CDR3: CASREGLAGEQYF. CDR3 nucleotides: TGTGCCAGCAGAGAAGGACTAGCAGGCGAGCAGTACTTC.

The genes are TRBV28 and TRBJ2-6; D might be TRBD2 (5 bases). Looked up from germline, CDR1 is MDHEN and CDR2 is SYDVKM. This CDR3 contains 18 residues. V was shortened by 1 base and J by 0 bases, with 13 bases between the two germline ends. The CDR3 coding sequence is TGTGCCAGCAGTTTATTCGGGGTTCCTAGCTCTGGGGCCAACGTCCTGACTTTC. Translation gives CASSLFGVPSSGANVLTF.

This clone was seen a few times. The CDR3 sequence is CASSRLVSGRYREQFF. As DNA, the CDR3 is TGTGCCAGCAGCCGATTAGTTAGCGGGAGGTATCGTGAGCAGTTCTTC. The V call is TRBV11-2, the J call TRBJ2-1; 10 bases match TRBD2. CDR1 and CDR2 (germline): SGHAT, FQNNGV. J gave up 9 bases and V 5 bases, and 13 bases lay outside the gene matches. This CDR3 comprises 16 residues.

This clone showed up just once. The chain links TRBV2 to TRBJ2-3, with D tentatively TRBD2 (6 bases). CDR1 and CDR2 from the germline V gene are SNHLY and FYNNEI. Trimming stripped 6 bases from V and 0 bases from J, with 10 bases between. The CDR3 runs 14 residues. The CDR3 region has the DNA TGTGCCAGCAGGGCAGGGACTAGCACAGATACGCAGTATTTT. Protein: CASRAGTSTDTQYF.

CDR3 coding DNA: TGTGCCAGCAGCAGAGGGACAGGGGTATATGGCTACACCTTC. As protein: CASSRGTGVYGYTF. The V and J genes are TRBV27 and TRBJ1-2; 10 bases agree with TRBD1. Germline V CDR1 and CDR2: MNHEY, SMNVEV (reference sequence). J was trimmed by 5 bases and V by 6 bases; bases with no gene match: 6. This CDR3 has 14 amino acids.

The V gene is TRBV4-2, the J gene TRBJ2-1, with D uncertain. The germline gives CDR1 LGHNA, CDR2 YNFKEQ. The V end lost 0 bases, the J end lost 4 bases, and 13 bases lay between the germline ends. The CDR3 runs to 16 residues. The CDR3 loop reads CASSQDLQLYYNEQFF. Written as DNA, the CDR3 is TGTGCCAGCAGCCAAGATCTTCAACTGTATTACAATGAGCAGTTCTTC.

V usage is TRBV5-1 and J usage is TRBJ2-3; 12 bases are shared with TRBD1. Trimming at V came to 4 bases and at J to 2 bases, leaving 8 bases not matched to a gene. Germline V gene lookup returns CDR1 SGHRS and CDR2 YFSETQ. CDR3 size: 17 residues. The CDR3 region is CASSLGDRGPLTDTQYF. The CDR3 nucleotides are TGCGCCAGCAGCCTTGGGGACAGGGGGCCCCTCACAGATACGCAGTATTTT.

V and J are TRBV5-1 and TRBJ2-7; maybe TRBD2 (6 bases). Germline V gives CDR1 SGHRS, CDR2 YFSETQ. V lost 1 base, J lost 5 bases, and 13 bases lay in between. There are 14 residues in the CDR3. Written as DNA, the CDR3 is TGCGCCAGCAGCTTGTGGGGGGACGGTAACGAGCAGTACTTC. This translates into CASSLWGDGNEQYF.

This chain uses TRBV18 with TRBJ2-3; D is perhaps TRBD2 (5 bases). Deletions cut 8 bases from V and 4 bases from J, with 16 bases between. Germline CDR1 and CDR2: KGHSH and LQKENI. This CDR3 is 14 amino acids long. CDR3 DNA sequence: TGTGCCAGCCTACCGAGCCACGGGGCAGATACGCAGTATTTT. Residues: CASLPSHGADTQYF.

The V gene is TRBV11-2, the J gene TRBJ2-3; D is ambiguous. V dropped 6 bases and J dropped 6 bases, with 10 bases sitting between them. Germline V lookup: CDR1 SGHAT, CDR2 FQNNGV. The CDR3 is made up of 12 amino acids. The CDR3 region has the DNA TGTGCCAGCAGTCAGCTAGAGGATACGCAGTATTTT. Protein sequence: CASSQLEDTQYF.

This clone was recorded once. The rearrangement links TRBV7-6 to TRBJ2-2, with D tentatively TRBD2 (7 bases). Germline V CDR1 and CDR2: SGHVS, FNYEAQ. The CDR3 has 16 amino acids. The V gene lost 4 bases and the J gene lost 5 bases, with 17 bases spanning the gap. The CDR3: CASSSWGGQGTGELFF. CDR3 DNA: TGTGCCAGCAGCTCCTGGGGAGGGCAGGGGACCGGGGAGCTGTTTTTT. The full variable domain, with the rest looked up from reference TRBV7-6 and TRBJ2-2, is GAGVSQSPRYKVTKRGQDVALRCDPISGHVSLYWYRQALGQGPEFLTYFNYEAQQDKSGLPNDRFSAERPEGSISTLTIQRTEQRDSAMYRCASSSWGGQGTGELFFGEGSRLTVL.

The chain carries TRBV2 and TRBJ2-7; TRBD2 might be the D (5 bases). V was pared by 2 bases and J by 4 bases, with 9 bases between. Germline V CDR1 and CDR2: SNHLY, FYNNEI. This CDR3 region has 13 residues. The CDR3 reads CASSEPERYEQYF. CDR3 nucleotide sequence: TGTGCCAGCAGTGAACCGGAGCGGTACGAGCAGTACTTC.

J is TRBJ2-5 and V is TRBV28; 9 bases are a match to TRBD2. Germline V gives CDR1 MDHEN, CDR2 SYDVKM. Unmatched junction bases numbered 2, after V lost 3 bases and J lost 3 bases. CDR3 length: 14 residues. CDR3 in amino acids: CASSLTSGKETQYF. The CDR3 DNA follows: TGTGCCAGCAGTTTGACTAGCGGTAAAGAGACCCAGTACTTC. Full variable domain (remainder filled in from reference TRBV28 and TRBJ2-5): DVKVTQSSRYLVKRTGEKVFLECVQDMDHENMFWYRQDPGLGLRLIYFSYDVKMKEKGDIPEGYSVSREKKERFSLILESASTNQTSMYLCASSLTSGKETQYFGPGTRLLVL.